The rows below give T cell receptor beta chains drawn from one sample of a study of blood T cell repertoires in COVID-19. Sequencing used immunoSEQ multiplex PCR; TCRdb keeps in-frame clones, though not all of them. This sample has 200,000 or so clones, with around 80% found just once. Sequencing was performed on peripheral blood. The receptors were sampled from a woman of 80 years or more with acute or convalescent COVID-19. CDR3s include the opening cysteine and the closing phenylalanine or tryptophan.

J | V | CDR3
TRBJ1-6 | TRBV27 | CASSLEQGLKNSPLHF
TRBJ2-1 | TRBV3-1/TRBV3-2 | CASRRTSGDYEQFF
TRBJ2-1 | TRBV19 | CASSIIAGVPIYNEQFF
TRBJ2-2 | TRBV7-3 | CASSLTPSGLAGGGGELFF
TRBJ1-2 | TRBV3-1/TRBV3-2 | CASSQQGRDYGYTF
TRBJ2-3 | TRBV7-2 | CASSRDSLGTDTQYF
TRBJ1-1 | TRBV10-3 | CAISTQGGTEAFF
TRBJ1-6 | TRBV19 | CASSIGTGAFSDSPLHF
TRBJ1-1 | TRBV12-3/TRBV12-4 | CASSPRQYTEAFF
TRBJ1-5 | TRBV7-2 | CASSPPDRGFQPQHF
TRBJ1-1 | TRBV6-5 | CASSYSKQQNTEAFF
TRBJ2-5 | TRBV5-1 | CASSLGLAGQETQYF
TRBJ2-7 | TRBV5-4 | CASSLDAGSNEQYF
TRBJ1-5 | TRBV5-1 | CASSLTSGSDQPQHF
TRBJ2-5 | TRBV11-3 | CASSTTVQETQYF
TRBJ2-7 | TRBV14 | CASSPGQGNARDEQYF
TRBJ1-5 | TRBV7-2 | CASSLGTGIQPQHF
TRBJ1-2 | TRBV7-9 | CASSLDSFYGYTF
TRBJ1-2 | TRBV27 | CASTPSWTENYGYTF
TRBJ1-2 | TRBV19 | CASSPYRGNRYGYTF
TRBJ1-4 | TRBV6-5 | CASSPRDSNEKLFF
TRBJ1-2 | TRBV4-1 | CASSLRTELGYTF
TRBJ2-1 | TRBV29-1 | CSVEPLAGAGEQFF
TRBJ2-1 | TRBV30 | CALRGGVRNNEQFF
TRBJ2-1 | TRBV3-1/TRBV3-2 | CASSQELAGGPGSFF
TRBJ2-7 | TRBV6-5 | CASSYSDRGYEQYF
TRBJ2-5 | TRBV11-3 | CASSLTGGKTQYF
TRBJ2-7 | TRBV28 | CASSTSRFGGDF
TRBJ1-1 | TRBV29-1 | CSAGTGANTEAFF
TRBJ2-3 | TRBV6-4 | CASSGDLNTQYF
TRBJ2-3 | TRBV4-3 | CASSQGFGGGPFNTDTQYF
TRBJ1-3 | TRBV9 | CASSPRVGNSGNTIYF
TRBJ1-4 | TRBV6-5 | CASSPAGGAWEKLFF
TRBJ2-3 | TRBV7-6 | CASSLTQGSTDTQYF
TRBJ2-1 | TRBV6-5 | CASSPGSYNEQFF
TRBJ2-7 | TRBV20-1 | CSASGLAGAPSSYEQYF
TRBJ1-1 | TRBV5-4 | CASSLDGPMNTEAFF
TRBJ2-7 | TRBV18 | CASSPPVTGAYEQYF
TRBJ1-2 | TRBV29-1 | CSVDVRAGGIEYGYTF
TRBJ1-6 | TRBV5-1 | CASSLRDRDNSPLHF
TRBJ2-7 | TRBV28 | CASRYPTGETYEQYF